The subject of this entry is one T cell receptor (beta chain). Its antigen remains unidentified. The data were obtained in a study of T cells in Graves' hyperthyroidism and ophthalmopathy. J gave up 5 bases and V 1 base, and 3 bases lay outside the gene matches. This CDR3 spans 14 amino acids. CDR1 is SGHRS and CDR2 is YFSETQ in the germline V gene. Uncontrolled infection, other autoimmune disease, pregnancy or lactation excluded patients. Every diagnosis used clinical symptoms, serum thyroxine and TRAb, thyroid ultrasound and orbital computed tomography. Study-level results: Ophthalmopathy was model-predicted a median about six months pre-onset.

Researchers amplified the TCR beta CDR3 regions from RNA transcripts. First-round RT-PCR targeting the TCR CDR3 was performed with the HTBI primer set. Each CDR3 protein is one row after TCRdb ran MiXCR on the multiplex PCR reads. Here the sample spans more than 150,000 distinct CDR3 sequences, approximately 17% being singletons. The source material was blood. This chain links TRBV5-1 with TRBJ2-7; TRBD1 aligns across 10 bases. This TCR came from a woman aged 50 to 60 with Graves' hyperthyroidism. The DNA for the CDR3 is TGCGCCAGCAGCTTGCGACAGGGGGCCAACGAGCAGTACTTC. It yields the protein CASSLRQGANEQYF.